These 8 T cell receptor beta chains were sequenced from one sample in a study of blood T cell repertoires in COVID-19. The data were produced by immunoSEQ multiplex PCR, yet TCRdb's version contains in-frame clones alone and is incomplete. The sample holds under 450,000 clones, 75% to 90% seen once. Sequences were obtained from PBMCs or T cells enriched from blood (not recorded which). The receptors derive from a woman aged 45-65 years who had recovered from COVID-19.

The chain is built from TRBV5-8 and TRBJ1-5; 7 bases align to TRBD1. V lost 4 bases and J lost 4; bases outside the gene matches: 8. This CDR3 spans 15 amino acids. The germline CDR1 and CDR2 sequences are SGHTS and YDEGEE. The CDR3 spells CASSIRDSRNQPQHF. DNA for the CDR3: TGTGCCAGCAGCATCCGGGACAGCAGAAATCAGCCCCAGCATTTT.

The chain employs TRBV14 and TRBJ2-7, with 7 nucleotides matching TRBD2. V dropped 3 bases and J dropped 1; count of bases not matched to a gene: 6. Germline V gene lookup returns CDR1 SGHDN and CDR2 FVKESK. The length of the CDR3 is 15 residues. CDR3 sequence (DNA): TGTGCCAGCAGCCACCAGACTAGCTATTCCTACGAGCAGTACTTC. Translated: CASSHQTSYSYEQYF.

The rearrangement joins TRBV7-2 to TRBJ1-1; 8 nucleotides line up with TRBD1. CDR1 is SGHTA and CDR2 is FQGNSA in the germline V gene. The length of the CDR3 is 14 residues. Trimming removed 6 bases from V and 1 base from J; junction bases left unmatched: 4. The CDR3: CASSVDRANTEAFF. The CDR3 DNA reads as TGTGCCAGCAGTGTGGACAGGGCGAACACTGAAGCTTTCTTT.

This clone showed up just once. This chain joins TRBV10-3 and TRBJ1-2, with unresolved D. The germline gives CDR1 ENHRY, CDR2 SYGVKD. V was cut by 6 bases and J by 2 bases, with 10 bases left in between. The CDR3 runs to 13 residues. The CDR3 sequence is CAISPDGNYGYTF. DNA of the CDR3: TGTGCCATCAGCCCCGACGGGAACTATGGCTACACCTTC.

The J gene is TRBJ1-3, the V gene TRBV5-8; D ambiguous. V lost 5 bases and J lost 0, with 12 bases in between. CDR3 size: 15 residues. CDR1 and CDR2 (germline): SGHTS, YDEGEE. In DNA form, the CDR3 reads TGTGCCAGCAGAGCCCGGGGAATCTCTGGAAACACCATATATTTT. This codes for CASRARGISGNTIYF.

The chain combines TRBV5-6 with TRBJ1-2; the D is unclear. V was pared by 4 bases and J by 0 bases, with 16 bases between. Germline CDR1 SGHDT, CDR2 YYEEEE. The CDR3 is 16 residues long. CDR3 nucleotides: TGTGCCAGCAGCCGGATCGACGCTAGAGCTAACTATGGCTACACCTTC. This sequence encodes CASSRIDARANYGYTF.

The rearrangement joins TRBV28 to TRBJ1-1; 8 positions match TRBD1. J lost 2 bases, V lost 3 bases, and 5 bases had no gene match. Per the germline V gene, CDR1 is MDHEN and CDR2 is SYDVKM. The CDR3 totals 15 residues. CDR3 sequence: CASSFGTGPNTEAFF. The CDR3 nucleotides are TGTGCCAGCAGTTTCGGGACAGGCCCTAACACTGAAGCTTTCTTT.

The chain combines TRBV6-2 or TRBV6-3 with TRBJ2-7, with 13 bases that match TRBD2. CDR1 and CDR2 from the germline V gene are MNHEY and SVGEGT. The CDR3 is made up of 16 amino acids. Unmatched junction bases numbered 3, after V lost 2 bases and J lost 2 bases. Here the CDR3 DNA reads TGTGCCAGCAGTTACGAGGGGACTAGCGGGGCCTACGAGCAGTACTTC. This gives the protein CASSYEGTSGAYEQYF.